This TCR beta chain was observed in a study of blood T cell repertoires in COVID-19. In the study overall: Researchers got acute and convalescent COVID-19 samples from the United States, Italy and Spain. Sources were T cells, B-cell-depleted T cells, or PBMCs; the material itself was cDNA or gDNA.

Methods used by the authors: Amplification with reference gene primers provided the estimates of nucleated cell counts. The table came from immunoSEQ multiplex PCR; TCRdb's copy has only in-frame clones and leaves some out. That table is the source of V, J and clone size, and D and trimming were worked out from the DNA. The sample contains tens of thousands of clones, roughly 76% of which appear only once. Germline loops: CDR1 LNHDA, CDR2 SQIVND (reference sequence). The CDR3 covers 16 residues. The J segment lost 5 bases and the V segment lost 1 base, leaving 4 bases of the junction unmatched. Sequences were obtained from peripheral blood. The receptor was derived from a woman aged 55-70 years with acute or convalescent COVID-19. The chain has TRBV19 and TRBJ2-2; TRBD1 matches 10 bases. CDR3 DNA: TGTGCCAGTAGTATAGCCGGGACAGGGGTTACCGGGGAGCTGTTTTTT. Residues: CASSIAGTGVTGELFF.